A single sample gave rise to the 32 T cell receptor beta chains below, sequenced in a study of beta chain features in type 1 diabetes. The investigators reverse transcribed all of the isolated RNA, so they sequenced expressed TCRB transcripts. The protocol was immunoSEQ multiplex PCR, while the TCRdb copy is restricted to in-frame clones and leaves out a portion. The data show 150,000 or so clones, about 8.7% seen once. Sequences were obtained from central memory CD4+ T cells from blood. These receptors were taken from a man aged 18 to 30 in good health.

The V gene is TRBV5-1, the J gene TRBJ2-5; a possible D gene is TRBD2 (6 bases). Germline CDR1 and CDR2: SGHRS and YFSETQ. V was pared by 6 bases and J by 0 bases, with 15 bases between. The CDR3 runs 15 residues. The CDR3 coding sequence is TGCGCCAGCACATCTGGAGGGGAGTACCAAGAGACCCAGTACTTC. This gives the protein CASTSGGEYQETQYF. Together with reference TRBV5-1 and TRBJ2-5, the CDR3 gives the full variable domain: KAGVTQTPRYLIKTRGQQVTLSCSPISGHRSVSWYQQTPGQGLQFLFEYFSETQRNKGNFPGRFSGRQFSNSRSEMNVSTLELGDSALYLCASTSGGEYQETQYFGPGTRLLVL.

The V and J genes are TRBV20-1 and TRBJ2-1; D is unresolved. V was trimmed by 3 bases and J by 6 bases, leaving 3 bases between them. Germline lookup yields CDR1 DFQATT and CDR2 SNEGSKA (reference sequence). The CDR3 runs 10 residues. The CDR3 coding sequence is TGCAGTGCTAGCATCAATGAGCAGTTCTTC. It is translated as CSASINEQFF.

The chain uses TRBV9 and TRBJ2-1, with a tentative D call TRBD2 (6 bases). Trimming removed 0 bases at V and 1 base at J, with 11 bases between. The CDR3 spans 16 residues. The germline CDR1 and CDR2 sequences are SGDLS and YYNGEE. CDR3: CASSVGWRGSYNEQFF. CDR3 DNA sequence: TGTGCCAGCAGCGTAGGGTGGCGGGGATCCTACAATGAGCAGTTCTTC.

The chain combines TRBV7-2 with TRBJ2-3; 9 bases align to TRBD1. The CDR3 is 18 residues long. The V segment lost 5 bases and the J segment 3 bases; nucleotides outside the gene matches: 15. CDR1 and CDR2 from the germline V gene are SGHTA and FQGNSA. DNA of the CDR3: TGTGCCAGCAGCCCAATGGGGACCGGGACAGGGCTTACAGATACGCAGTATTTT. It encodes CASSPMGTGTGLTDTQYF. Variable domain in full (rest from reference TRBV7-2 and TRBJ2-3): GAGVSQSPSNKVTEKGKDVELRCDPISGHTALYWYRQSLGQGLEFLIYFQGNSAPDKSGLPSDRFSAERTGGSVSTLTIQRTQQEDSAVYLCASSPMGTGTGLTDTQYFGPGTRLTVL.

This clone appeared a few times. The chain is built from TRBV5-4 and TRBJ2-5, with 9 nucleotides matching TRBD1. The V segment lost 0 bases and the J segment 4 bases; nucleotides outside the gene matches: 4. Germline V CDR1 and CDR2: SGHNT, YYREEE (reference sequence). The CDR3 has 15 amino acids. DNA for the CDR3: TGTGCCAGCAGCTTGGAAGGGGACAGGGCAGAGACCCAGTACTTC. It specifies CASSLEGDRAETQYF.

The gene calls are TRBV5-1 and TRBJ2-7; TRBD1 might be the D (6 bases). CDR3 length equals 15 residues. The V end was cut by 7 bases, the J end by 3 bases, with 20 bases between. Per the germline V gene, CDR1 is SGHRS and CDR2 is YFSETQ. The CDR3 spells CASRIMDSTNYEQYF. The CDR3 coding sequence is TGCGCCAGCCGGATCATGGACAGCACGAACTACGAGCAGTACTTC.

This clone was seen a few times. J is TRBJ2-7 and V is TRBV7-2, with TRBD1 matching 7 bases. Germline assignment: CDR1 SGHTA and CDR2 FQGNSA. The CDR3 consists of 16 residues. V gave up 5 bases and J gave up 2 bases; unmatched junction bases: 12. The chain's CDR3 is CASSLPGQVFTYEQYF. CDR3 DNA: TGTGCCAGCAGCCTCCCCGGACAGGTCTTTACCTACGAGCAGTACTTC.

Only one count was recorded for this clone. The chain couples TRBV9 to TRBJ2-7, with D maybe TRBD1 (5 bases). The CDR3 length is 15 residues. V lost 0 bases, J lost 5 bases, and 15 bases lay in between. In germline, CDR1 is SGDLS, CDR2 YYNGEE. The DNA of the CDR3 is TGTGCCAGCAGCGTAGAGCCCCAGGGTATCCACGAGCAGTACTTC. Residues: CASSVEPQGIHEQYF. Complete variable domain (other parts from reference TRBV9 and TRBJ2-7): DSGVTQTPKHLITATGQRVTLRCSPRSGDLSVYWYQQSLDQGLQFLIQYYNGEERAKGNILERFSAQQFPDLHSELNLSSLELGDSALYFCASSVEPQGIHEQYFGPGTRLTVT.

At least ten counts were recorded for this clone. The chain employs TRBV2 and TRBJ2-5; perhaps TRBD1 as D (5 bases). Trimming cost V 6 bases and J 0 bases, with 5 bases left between them. This CDR3 region has 12 residues. Germline CDR1 and CDR2: SNHLY and FYNNEI. CDR3 bases: TGTGCCAGCAGGGACAACCAAGAGACCCAGTACTTC. Translation: CASRDNQETQYF.

J is TRBJ1-1 and V is TRBV7-2; 10 bases match TRBD1. Germline CDR1 and CDR2: SGHTA and FQGNSA. J gave up 0 bases and V 6 bases, and 1 base lay outside the gene matches. This CDR3 is built from 14 residues. The CDR3 sequence is CASRTGGMNTEAFF. CDR3 in DNA: TGTGCCAGCAGGACAGGGGGCATGAACACTGAAGCTTTCTTT.

The chain employs TRBV5-1 and TRBJ2-5, with D unresolved. The V end was cut by 5 bases, the J end by 4 bases, with 12 bases between. This CDR3 spans 13 amino acids. The germline CDR1 and CDR2 sequences are SGHRS and YFSETQ. In DNA form, the CDR3 reads TGCGCCAGCAGTGGCGTTAGCCCAGAGACCCAGTACTTC. Protein sequence: CASSGVSPETQYF.

This clone has only a few counts. This rearrangement joins TRBV21-1 to TRBJ2-5; the table's D call of TRBD1 was not tested on the DNA. Near its end, the DNA agrees better with TRBJ2-7, so the J call may be wrong. TRBV21-1 is listed as a pseudogene. The CDR3 has 13 residues. In nucleotides, the CDR3 is TGTGCCAGCCCGGGACAGGGGGCAAGCGAGCAGTACTTC. Protein sequence: CASPGQGASEQYF.

J is TRBJ2-1 and V is TRBV12-5, with TRBD2 as a possible D gene (6 bases). The germline gives CDR1 LGHNT, CDR2 FRNRAP. Trimming pared 0 bases from V and 3 bases from J, leaving 18 bases between. The CDR3 has 18 amino acids. Written as DNA, the CDR3 is TGTGCTAGTGGTTTGGTACATGACGGGGAGGTCGGCTACAATGAGCAGTTCTTC. Its translation is CASGLVHDGEVGYNEQFF.

Points on this clone: Relative to the germline gene, one junction end is altered; a read error may explain this. This chain joins TRBV29-1 and TRBJ2-3; TRBD2 matches 12 bases. This CDR3 contains 17 residues. CDR1 and CDR2 (germline): SQVTM, ANQGSEA. DNA for the CDR3: TGCAGCGCTGAAGCCCTAGCGGGGGGGCCTACCACAGATACGCAGTATTTT. Translated, it gives CSAEALAGGPTTDTQYF.

This clone was detected a few times. V usage is TRBV6-6 and J usage is TRBJ2-2, with a tentative D call TRBD1 (5 bases). Germline V lookup: CDR1 MNHNY, CDR2 SVGAGI (reference sequence). V gave up 3 bases and J gave up 4 bases, with 9 bases separating them. This CDR3 is built from 14 residues. The CDR3 DNA follows: TGTGCCAGCAGTTATGCAGGGCTCACCGGGGAGCTGTTTTTT. It translates to CASSYAGLTGELFF.

The chain couples TRBV5-4 to TRBJ2-1, with D possibly TRBD2 on 6 matching bases. V dropped 2 bases and J dropped 2 bases, with 14 bases sitting between them. CDR3 length equals 16 residues. The germline CDR1 and CDR2 sequences are SGHNT and YYREEE (reference sequence). CDR3 loop: CASSFGGTGPYNEQFF. CDR3 nucleotide sequence: TGTGCCAGCAGCTTTGGAGGGACTGGACCCTACAATGAGCAGTTCTTC.

This chain links TRBV7-6 with TRBJ2-3; the D gene is possibly TRBD1 (6 bases). Trimming took 4 bases from V and 2 from J, leaving 13 bases between them. Germline lookup yields CDR1 SGHVS and CDR2 FNYEAQ. The CDR3 contains 15 residues. The CDR3 region is CASSSGQLFTDTQYF. The DNA for the CDR3 is TGTGCCAGCAGCTCTGGACAGCTTTTCACAGATACGCAGTATTTT.

In this sample, this clone turned up once. The genes are TRBV19 and TRBJ1-2, with 11 bases fitting TRBD1. V lost 7 bases, J lost 4 bases, and 14 bases stayed unmatched. The germline gives CDR1 LNHDA, CDR2 SQIVND (reference sequence). The CDR3 sequence is 17 residues long. The CDR3 bases are TGTGCCAGTATTCGGACAGGGGGCTTTCTTGCTTCCTATGGCTACACCTTC. This sequence encodes CASIRTGGFLASYGYTF.

This clone has just a few counts. V usage is TRBV9 and J usage is TRBJ2-4, with a possible D match to TRBD2 (6 bases). The CDR3 is 17 amino acids. Trimming pared 9 bases from V and 0 bases from J, leaving 22 bases between. Germline V CDR1 and CDR2: SGDLS, YYNGEE. The CDR3 loop is CATIPGLYSLAKNIQYF. CDR3 sequence (DNA): TGTGCCACCATCCCGGGACTTTACTCCCTAGCCAAAAACATTCAGTACTTC.

The V gene is TRBV10-3, the J gene TRBJ2-2; D is ambiguous. Germline loops: CDR1 ENHRY, CDR2 SYGVKD. The V and J ends lost 4 bases and 5 bases respectively, with 11 bases between them. This CDR3 comprises 14 residues. The CDR3 DNA reads as TGTGCCATCAGTGTACTTGATTCGACCGGGGAGCTGTTTTTT. Translating it yields CAISVLDSTGELFF.

This clone was seen more than once but under ten times. The chain carries TRBV29-1 and TRBJ2-5; D perhaps matches TRBD1 (6 bases). Trimming removed 4 bases from V and 0 bases from J, with 6 bases in between. This CDR3 has 12 amino acids. The V gene's germline CDR1 is SQVTM and CDR2 ANQGSEA. The CDR3 spells CSVGTDQETQYF. As DNA, the CDR3 is TGCAGCGTTGGGACAGACCAAGAGACCCAGTACTTC.

This clone was detected only a few times. The chain links TRBV7-2 to TRBJ2-7; TRBD1 matches at 8 bases. Losses at the gene ends were 6 bases for V and 6 bases for J; bases not matched to a gene: 10. This CDR3 region has 14 residues. Germline CDR1 SGHTA, CDR2 FQGNSA. The DNA for the CDR3 is TGTGCCAGCAGGCTATCACTGACAGGGGTCGAGCAGTACTTC. Its translation is CASRLSLTGVEQYF.

This clone has more than one count but fewer than ten. The V gene is TRBV11-3, the J gene TRBJ2-3, with 8 bases identical to TRBD2. Germline CDR1 and CDR2: SGHNT and YENEEA. The CDR3 spans 16 residues. The J segment lost 2 bases and the V segment lost 4 bases, leaving 8 bases of the junction unmatched. As DNA, the CDR3 is TGTGCCAGCAGCTCCCGTGGAGCGGGGGCCACAGATACGCAGTATTTT. As protein: CASSSRGAGATDTQYF. Using reference TRBV11-3 and TRBJ2-3 for the parts outside the CDR3, the full variable domain is EAGVVQSPRYKIIEKKQPVAFWCNPISGHNTLYWYLQNLGQGPELLIRYENEEAVDDSQLPKDRFSAERLKGVDSTLKIQPAELGDSAVYLCASSSRGAGATDTQYFGPGTRLTVL.

This chain joins TRBV7-2 and TRBJ2-7, with a weak D call TRBD2 (6 bases). The CDR3 is made up of 15 amino acids. Trimming left V 4 bases short and J 2 bases short, with 15 bases between. Germline loops: CDR1 SGHTA, CDR2 FQGNSA. This CDR3 reads CASSSLAGSPYEQYF. In nucleotides, the CDR3 is TGTGCCAGCAGCTCGCTCGCGGGGAGCCCCTACGAGCAGTACTTC.

This sequence joins TRBV6-5 and TRBJ2-3, with 10 bases identical to TRBD2. The CDR3 totals 14 residues. CDR1 and CDR2 (germline): MNHEY, SVGAGI. Trimming cost V 6 bases and J 4 bases; bases outside gene matches: 4. CDR3 sequence (DNA): TGTGCCAGCAGGAGCGGGGGGGCCTCAGATACGCAGTATTTT. Encoded protein: CASRSGGASDTQYF.

This chain connects TRBV7-3 to TRBJ1-2, with TRBD1 as a possible D gene (5 bases). The V end lost 2 bases, the J end lost 8 bases, and 18 bases lay between the germline ends. The CDR3 extends over 15 amino acids. Germline V lookup: CDR1 SGHTA, CDR2 FQGTGA. For the CDR3, the DNA is TGTGCCAGCAGCTTAGCAGGGTTAGGATATGGAGGCTACACCTTC. This encodes CASSLAGLGYGGYTF.

This chain connects TRBV7-2 to TRBJ1-6; D may be TRBD1 (6 bases). This CDR3 spans 14 amino acids. V lost 1 base to trimming and J lost 8 bases, with 9 bases between them. Germline V CDR1 and CDR2: SGHTA, FQGNSA. In DNA, the CDR3 is TGTGCCAGCAGCTTAGTAGGGGGTGATTCACCCCTCCACTTT. Protein: CASSLVGGDSPLHF.

This chain connects TRBV9 to TRBJ1-1; D is unresolved. The CDR3 sequence is 12 residues long. In germline, CDR1 is SGDLS, CDR2 YYNGEE. Trimming took 4 bases from V and 11 from J, leaving 15 bases between them. The chain's CDR3 is CASSPSGRTAFF. As DNA, the CDR3 is TGTGCCAGCAGCCCTTCCGGTAGAACTGCTTTCTTT. Together with reference TRBV9 and TRBJ1-1, the CDR3 gives the full variable domain: DSGVTQTPKHLITATGQRVTLRCSPRSGDLSVYWYQQSLDQGLQFLIQYYNGEERAKGNILERFSAQQFPDLHSELNLSSLELGDSALYFCASSPSGRTAFFGQGTRLTVV.

This clone was recorded a few times. The rearrangement joins TRBV7-8 to TRBJ2-6, with no clear D. The CDR3 runs to 14 residues. The germline V gene has CDR1 SGHVS and CDR2 FQNEAQ. Deletions cut 8 bases from V and 0 bases from J, with 8 bases between. The chain's CDR3 is CASAQISGANVLTF. Written as DNA, the CDR3 is TGTGCCAGCGCCCAGATCTCTGGGGCCAACGTCCTGACTTTC.

This clone turned up a few times. This chain connects TRBV4-3 to TRBJ1-3, with D unclear. Germline V gene sequence: CDR1 LGHNA, CDR2 YSLEER. CDR3 length: 17 amino acids. V gave up 1 base and J gave up 1 base, with 14 bases separating them. The CDR3 nucleotides read TGCGCCAGCAGCCAAGTTTTGTCACAGATGTCTGGAAACACCATATATTTT. Translating gives CASSQVLSQMSGNTIYF.

This clone was recorded a few times. The chain links TRBV10-3 to TRBJ2-5; 8 bases fit TRBD1. Germline V gene sequence: CDR1 ENHRY, CDR2 SYGVKD. After removal of 6 bases from V and 1 base from J, the junction contained 4 bases not matched to a gene. The CDR3 has 14 residues. CDR3 region: CAIRTDRGQETQYF. The CDR3 DNA reads TGTGCCATCAGAACCGACAGGGGCCAAGAGACCCAGTACTTC.

This clone was counted a few times. The chain is built from TRBV19 and TRBJ2-2, with D perhaps matching TRBD1 (6 bases). Trimming stripped 4 bases from V and 4 bases from J, with 13 bases between. This CDR3 is 15 amino acids long. CDR1 is LNHDA, CDR2 SQIVND, per germline (reference sequence). The CDR3 region is CASSTGVVGTGELFF. The CDR3, as DNA: TGTGCCAGTAGTACAGGGGTCGTGGGCACCGGGGAGCTGTTTTTT.